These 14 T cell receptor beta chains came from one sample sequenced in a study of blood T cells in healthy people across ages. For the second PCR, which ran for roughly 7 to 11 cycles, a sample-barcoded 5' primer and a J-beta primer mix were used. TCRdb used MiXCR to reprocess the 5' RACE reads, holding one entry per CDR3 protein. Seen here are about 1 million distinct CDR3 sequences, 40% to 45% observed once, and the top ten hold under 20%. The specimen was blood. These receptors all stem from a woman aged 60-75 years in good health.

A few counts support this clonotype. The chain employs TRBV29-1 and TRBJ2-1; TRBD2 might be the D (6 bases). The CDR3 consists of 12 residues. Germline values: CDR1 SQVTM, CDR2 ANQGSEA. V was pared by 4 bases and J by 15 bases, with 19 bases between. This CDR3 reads CSVVILEGRMFF. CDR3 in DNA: TGCAGCGTTGTAATCTTGGAGGGACGGATGTTCTTC.

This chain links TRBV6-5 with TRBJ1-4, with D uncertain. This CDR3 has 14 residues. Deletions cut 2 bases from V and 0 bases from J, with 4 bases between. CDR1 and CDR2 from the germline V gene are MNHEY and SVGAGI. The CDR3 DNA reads TGTGCCAGCAGTTACGTGGCAACTAATGAAAAACTGTTTTTT. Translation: CASSYVATNEKLFF.

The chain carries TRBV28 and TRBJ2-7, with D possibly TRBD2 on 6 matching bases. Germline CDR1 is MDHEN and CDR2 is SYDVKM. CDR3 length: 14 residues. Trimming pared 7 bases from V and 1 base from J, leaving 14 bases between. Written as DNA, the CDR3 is TGTGCCAGCACCGGAGGGAGCCGATCCTACGAGCAGTACTTC. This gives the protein CASTGGSRSYEQYF.

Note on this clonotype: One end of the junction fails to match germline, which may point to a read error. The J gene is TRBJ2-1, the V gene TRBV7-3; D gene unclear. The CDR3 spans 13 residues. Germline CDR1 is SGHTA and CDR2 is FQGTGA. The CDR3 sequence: CVSSFGIYNEQFF. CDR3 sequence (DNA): TGTGTCAGCAGCTTCGGCATCTACAATGAGCAGTTCTTC.

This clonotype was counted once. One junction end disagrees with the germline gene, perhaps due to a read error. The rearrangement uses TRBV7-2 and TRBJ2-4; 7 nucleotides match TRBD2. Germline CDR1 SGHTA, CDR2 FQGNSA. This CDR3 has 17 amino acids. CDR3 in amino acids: CAGSSRTSGSGKNIQYF. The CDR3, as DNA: TGTGCCGGCAGCTCGAGGACTAGTGGGAGCGGGAAAAACATTCAGTACTTC.

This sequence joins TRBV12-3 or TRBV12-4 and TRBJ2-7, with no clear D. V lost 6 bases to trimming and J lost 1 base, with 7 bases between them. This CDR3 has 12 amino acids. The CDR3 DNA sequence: TGTGCCAGCAGAGGAGCTTCCTACGAGCAGTACTTC. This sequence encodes CASRGASYEQYF.

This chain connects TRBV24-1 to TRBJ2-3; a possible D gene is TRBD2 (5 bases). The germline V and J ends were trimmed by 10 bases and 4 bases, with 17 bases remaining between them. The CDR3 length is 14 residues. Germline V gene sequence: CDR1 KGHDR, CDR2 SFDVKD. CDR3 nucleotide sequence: TGTGCCACGCCTCACCGGGGTGTAGCAGATACGCAGTATTTT. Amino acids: CATPHRGVADTQYF.

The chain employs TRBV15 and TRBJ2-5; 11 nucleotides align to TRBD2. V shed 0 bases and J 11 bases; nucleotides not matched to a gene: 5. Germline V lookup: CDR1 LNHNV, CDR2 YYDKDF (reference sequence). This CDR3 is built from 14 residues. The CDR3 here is CATSRESSGGEQYF. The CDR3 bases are TGTGCCACCAGCAGAGAAAGTAGCGGGGGGGAGCAGTACTTC.

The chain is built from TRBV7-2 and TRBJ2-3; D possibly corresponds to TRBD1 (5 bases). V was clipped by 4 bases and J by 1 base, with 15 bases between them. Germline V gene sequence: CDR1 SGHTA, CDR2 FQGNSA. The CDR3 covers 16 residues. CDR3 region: CASSYGHGRGTDTQYF. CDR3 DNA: TGTGCCAGCAGCTACGGACATGGAAGGGGCACAGATACGCAGTATTTT.

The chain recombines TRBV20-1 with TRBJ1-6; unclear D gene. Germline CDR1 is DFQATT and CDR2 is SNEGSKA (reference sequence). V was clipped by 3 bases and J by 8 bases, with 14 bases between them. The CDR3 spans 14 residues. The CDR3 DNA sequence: TGCAGTGCTAGCGGACGGAGCGAGGATTCACCCCTCCACTTT. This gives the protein CSASGRSEDSPLHF.

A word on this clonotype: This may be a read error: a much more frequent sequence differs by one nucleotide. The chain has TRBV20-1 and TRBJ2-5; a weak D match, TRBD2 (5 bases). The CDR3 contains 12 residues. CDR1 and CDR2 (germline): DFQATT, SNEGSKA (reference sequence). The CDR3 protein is CRASLDQETQYF. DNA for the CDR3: TGCAGGGCTAGCCTCGATCAAGAGACCCAGTACTTC.

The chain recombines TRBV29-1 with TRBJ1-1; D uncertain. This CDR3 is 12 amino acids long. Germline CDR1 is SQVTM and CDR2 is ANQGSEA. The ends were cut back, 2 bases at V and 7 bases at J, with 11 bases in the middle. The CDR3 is CSVEKGSDEAFF. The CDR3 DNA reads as TGCAGCGTTGAAAAGGGTTCGGATGAAGCTTTCTTT.

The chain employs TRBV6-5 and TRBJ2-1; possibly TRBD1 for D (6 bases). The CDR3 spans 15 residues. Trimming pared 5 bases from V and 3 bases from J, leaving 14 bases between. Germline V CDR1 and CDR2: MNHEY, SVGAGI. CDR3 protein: CASSHKLGGYNEQFF. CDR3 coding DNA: TGTGCCAGCAGTCACAAACTAGGGGGCTACAATGAGCAGTTCTTC.

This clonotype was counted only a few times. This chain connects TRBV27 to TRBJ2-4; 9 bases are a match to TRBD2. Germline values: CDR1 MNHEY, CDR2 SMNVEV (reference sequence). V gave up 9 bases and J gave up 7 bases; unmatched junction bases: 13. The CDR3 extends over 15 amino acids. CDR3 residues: CASPFGGGRGNIQYF. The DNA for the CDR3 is TGTGCCAGTCCGTTTGGAGGCGGGAGGGGGAACATTCAGTACTTC.